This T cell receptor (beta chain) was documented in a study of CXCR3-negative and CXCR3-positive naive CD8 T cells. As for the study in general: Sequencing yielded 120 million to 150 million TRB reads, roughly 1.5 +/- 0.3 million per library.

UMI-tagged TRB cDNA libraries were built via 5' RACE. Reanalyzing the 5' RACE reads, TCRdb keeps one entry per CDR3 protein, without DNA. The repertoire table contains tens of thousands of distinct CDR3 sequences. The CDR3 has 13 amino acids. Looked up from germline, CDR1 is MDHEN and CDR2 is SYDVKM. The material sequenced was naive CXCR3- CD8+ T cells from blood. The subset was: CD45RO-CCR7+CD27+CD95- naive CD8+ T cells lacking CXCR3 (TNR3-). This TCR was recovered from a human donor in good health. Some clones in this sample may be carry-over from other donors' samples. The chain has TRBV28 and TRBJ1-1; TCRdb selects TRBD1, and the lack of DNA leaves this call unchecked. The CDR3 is CASSLSHRGEAFF.